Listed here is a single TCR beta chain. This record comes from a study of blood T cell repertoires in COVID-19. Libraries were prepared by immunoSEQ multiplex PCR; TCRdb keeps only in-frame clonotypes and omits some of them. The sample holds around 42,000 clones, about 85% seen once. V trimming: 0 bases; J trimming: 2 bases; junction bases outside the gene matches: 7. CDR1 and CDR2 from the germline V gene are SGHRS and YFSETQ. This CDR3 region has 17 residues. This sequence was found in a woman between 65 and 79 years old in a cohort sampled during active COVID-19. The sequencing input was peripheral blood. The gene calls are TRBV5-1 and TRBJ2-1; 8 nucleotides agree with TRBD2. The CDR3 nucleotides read TGCGCCAGCAGCTTGGCCAGCGGGAGAGGCGCCTACAATGAGCAGTTCTTC. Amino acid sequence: CASSLASGRGAYNEQFF.